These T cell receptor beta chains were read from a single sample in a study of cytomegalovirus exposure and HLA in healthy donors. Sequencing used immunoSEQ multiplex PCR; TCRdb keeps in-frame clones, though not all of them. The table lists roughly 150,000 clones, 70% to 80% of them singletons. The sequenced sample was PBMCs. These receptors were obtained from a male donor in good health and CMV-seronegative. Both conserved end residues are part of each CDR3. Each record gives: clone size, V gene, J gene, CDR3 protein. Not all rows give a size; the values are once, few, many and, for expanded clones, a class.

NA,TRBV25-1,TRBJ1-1,CASTPADKNTEAFF
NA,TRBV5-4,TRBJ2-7,CASSPAGGSYEQYF
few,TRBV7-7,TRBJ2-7,CASSLSQGYEQYF
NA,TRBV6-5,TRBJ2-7,CASSSQGAGEQYF
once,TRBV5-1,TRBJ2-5,CASSASGTGGTQYF
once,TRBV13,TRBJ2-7,CASSTQTSRSYEQYF
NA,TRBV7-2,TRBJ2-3,CASSGRLADTQYF
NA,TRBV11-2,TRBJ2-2,CASSLLVSDTGELFF
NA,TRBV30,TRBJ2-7,CAWSVHLQGAYEQYF
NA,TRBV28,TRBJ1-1,CASSERQGPEAFF
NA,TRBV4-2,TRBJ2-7,CASSRGGLAVSYEQYF
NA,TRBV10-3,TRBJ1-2,CAISESNQGFGYTF
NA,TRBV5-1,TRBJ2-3,CASSLGQAPDTQYF
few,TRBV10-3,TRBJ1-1,CAIALQGAPGLPEAFF
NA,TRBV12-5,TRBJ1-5,CASALNQPQHF
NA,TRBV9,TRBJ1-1,CASSVTRATEAFF
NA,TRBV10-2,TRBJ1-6,CASSEGQGSPLHF
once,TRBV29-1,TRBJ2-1,CSVEGGGQGVSEQFF
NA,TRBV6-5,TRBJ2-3,CASSSGGPGQDTQYF
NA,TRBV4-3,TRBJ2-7,CASSQEASGRSSYEQYF
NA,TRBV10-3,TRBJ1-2,CAISEGQGRGYTF
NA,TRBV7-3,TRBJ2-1,CASSPQGFGEQFF
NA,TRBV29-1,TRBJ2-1,CSVSTGTTYNEQFF
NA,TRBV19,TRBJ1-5,CASSRAGTGINQPQHF
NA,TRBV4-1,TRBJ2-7,CASSQGQGTDREQYF
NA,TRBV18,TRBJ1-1,CASSPLTGTNTEAFF
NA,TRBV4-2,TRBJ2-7,CASSQQRTSDYEQYF
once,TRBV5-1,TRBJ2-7,CASSTDRAHEQYF
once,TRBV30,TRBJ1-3,CAWSPGGSGNTIYF
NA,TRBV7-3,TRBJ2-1,CASSQTGGFNEQFF
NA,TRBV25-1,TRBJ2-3,CASSRGPDTQYF
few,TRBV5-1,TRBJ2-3,CASSSLAGSSTDTQYF
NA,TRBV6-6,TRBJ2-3,CASSSPHGPSTDTQYF
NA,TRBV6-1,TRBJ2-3,CARVSGYTQYF
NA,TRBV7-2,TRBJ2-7,CASSLGGHEQYF
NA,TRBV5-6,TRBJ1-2,CASSLASYGYTF
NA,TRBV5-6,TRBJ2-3,CASSRRGVGTDTQYF
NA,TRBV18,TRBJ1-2,CASSPRGDPNYGYTF
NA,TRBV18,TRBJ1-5,CASSPIGQSLDQPQHF
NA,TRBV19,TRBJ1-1,CASERPGTGGGTEAFF
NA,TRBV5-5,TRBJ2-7,CASSSEGRGYEQYF
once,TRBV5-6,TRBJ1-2,CASSFGQTNYGYTF
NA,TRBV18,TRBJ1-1,CASSPDSLEAFF
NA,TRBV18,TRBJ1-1,CASSPLGRGPLNTEAFF
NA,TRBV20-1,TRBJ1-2,CSASVAGSHTF
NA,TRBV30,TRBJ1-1,CAWSVQGDTEAFF
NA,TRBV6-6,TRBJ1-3,CASSSRTGLGNTIYF
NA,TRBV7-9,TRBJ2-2,CASTSGPGVGELFF
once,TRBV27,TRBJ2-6,CASRRAGANVLTF
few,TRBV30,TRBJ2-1,CAWTGTTTYNEQFF
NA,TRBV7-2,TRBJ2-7,CASSPGGASSYEQYF
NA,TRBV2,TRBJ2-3,CASSVTSGSTDTQYF
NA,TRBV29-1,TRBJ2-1,CSGRQGGDEQFF